What follows are 14 T cell receptor beta chains derived from one specimen sequenced in a study of blood T cell repertoires in COVID-19. This table comes from immunoSEQ multiplex PCR, and its TCRdb copy is limited to in-frame clones, with some not included. The table records 25,000 to 35,000 clones, roughly 85% of them present only once. The sample taken for sequencing was peripheral blood. The receptors were gathered from an elderly man with active COVID-19.

This chain joins TRBV7-7 and TRBJ2-5, with D perhaps matching TRBD1 (6 bases). The CDR3 is made up of 16 amino acids. Germline assignment: CDR1 SSHAT and CDR2 FNYEAQ (reference sequence). Deletions cut 5 bases from V and 4 bases from J, with 20 bases between. CDR3 in DNA: TGTGCCAGCAGCCCTCGGAGGACAGTCCAGGGAGAGACCCAGTACTTC. Encoded protein: CASSPRRTVQGETQYF.

V and J are TRBV19 and TRBJ2-3, with 7 bases lining up with TRBD2. After removal of 5 bases from V and 5 bases from J, the junction contained 7 bases not matched to a gene. This CDR3 contains 14 residues. Germline assignment: CDR1 LNHDA and CDR2 SQIVND (reference sequence). The chain's CDR3 is CASSPAPGGDTQYF. CDR3 nucleotide sequence: TGTGCCAGTAGTCCCGCCCCGGGGGGAGATACGCAGTATTTT.

The gene calls are TRBV7-3 and TRBJ1-1; D may be TRBD1 (5 bases). This CDR3 is built from 13 residues. Trimming removed 2 bases from V and 8 bases from J, with 12 bases in between. The germline gives CDR1 SGHTA, CDR2 FQGTGA. The CDR3 region has the DNA TGTGCCAGCAGCTTAGGAGGGGCGGGAGAAGCTTTCTTT. Its translation: CASSLGGAGEAFF.

This chain joins TRBV3-1 (or the pseudogene TRBV3-2) and TRBJ1-2; 10 bases are shared with TRBD1. Germline assignment: CDR1 LGHDT and CDR2 YNNKEL (reference sequence). V shed 0 bases, J shed 5 bases, and the junction held 6 bases outside the gene matches. CDR3 length equals 16 residues. The CDR3 region has the DNA TGTGCCAGCAGCCAAGATGGTGGACAGGGGGGTTATGGCTACACCTTC. This gives the protein CASSQDGGQGGYGYTF.

This rearrangement joins TRBV18 to TRBJ1-1; 10 bases fit TRBD1. The CDR3 consists of 15 residues. Per germline, CDR1 KGHSH and CDR2 LQKENI. The J segment lost 4 bases and the V segment lost 4 bases, leaving 6 bases of the junction unmatched. CDR3 protein: CASSLGQGVGTEAFF. The DNA of the CDR3 is TGTGCCAGCTCACTTGGACAGGGGGTCGGCACTGAAGCTTTCTTT.

A few counts support this clone. The chain combines TRBV7-2 with TRBJ2-3; possible D gene TRBD2, 6 bases. Germline V gene lookup returns CDR1 SGHTA and CDR2 FQGNSA. The CDR3 spans 13 residues. V was clipped by 3 bases and J by 5 bases, with 9 bases between them. DNA of the CDR3: TGTGCCAGCAGCTTCGCGGGGTTAGATACGCAGTATTTT. It codes for CASSFAGLDTQYF.

The chain joins TRBV15 to TRBJ2-3; D is perhaps TRBD1 (5 bases). Looked up from germline, CDR1 is LNHNV and CDR2 is YYDKDF (reference sequence). V was trimmed by 0 bases and J by 2 bases, leaving 15 bases between them. This CDR3 contains 17 residues. The CDR3 DNA follows: TGTGCCACCAGCAGAGATGGGGCCGGGCAGATCACAGATACGCAGTATTTT. This encodes CATSRDGAGQITDTQYF.

J is TRBJ2-3 and V is TRBV7-7; 10 bases are shared with TRBD2. CDR1 SSHAT and CDR2 FNYEAQ come from the germline V gene (reference sequence). With V trimmed by 5 bases and J by 2 bases, 13 bases remained unmatched. There are 18 residues in the CDR3. CDR3 coding DNA: TGTGCCAGCAGCCCGTCGCCCCCACTAGCGGGGATCACAGATACGCAGTATTTT. It specifies CASSPSPPLAGITDTQYF.

The chain combines TRBV7-8 with TRBJ2-5; D not resolved. Per the germline V gene, CDR1 is SGHVS and CDR2 is FQNEAQ. The CDR3 consists of 15 residues. The ends were cut back, 5 bases at V and 5 bases at J, with 18 bases in the middle. The CDR3 bases are TGTGCCAGCAGCGTCGACACCGTGGATAGGGAGACCCAGTACTTC. It is translated as CASSVDTVDRETQYF.

The CDR3 here is CASSLGPTATYEQYF. Here the CDR3 DNA reads TGTGCCAGCAGCTTGGGGCCGACAGCTACCTACGAGCAGTACTTC. The genes are TRBV11-2 and TRBJ2-7, with D perhaps TRBD1 (5 bases). The CDR3 totals 15 residues. Trimming cost V 3 bases and J 2 bases, with 14 bases left between them. Germline V gives CDR1 SGHAT, CDR2 FQNNGV.

This chain links TRBV6-5 with TRBJ2-5, with 8 bases that match TRBD1. V lost 2 bases, J lost 5 bases, and 7 bases stayed unmatched. This CDR3 has 15 amino acids. Per germline, CDR1 MNHEY and CDR2 SVGAGI. The CDR3 reads CASSYGGQGWETQYF. In DNA form, the CDR3 reads TGTGCCAGCAGTTACGGAGGACAGGGCTGGGAGACCCAGTACTTC.

J is TRBJ1-2 and V is TRBV5-1; D ambiguous. This CDR3 has 16 amino acids. The germline V gene has CDR1 SGHRS and CDR2 YFSETQ. The V end lost 1 base, the J end lost 7 bases, and 20 bases lay between the germline ends. In nucleotides, the CDR3 is TGCGCCAGCAGCTTGTCCCAAACGACGCAGGTTCGTGGCTACACCTTC. This gives the protein CASSLSQTTQVRGYTF.

The chain uses TRBV11-2 and TRBJ1-3, with D unclear. V was cut by 2 bases and J by 1 base, with 6 bases left in between. The CDR3 extends over 14 amino acids. The V gene's germline CDR1 is SGHAT and CDR2 FQNNGV. For the CDR3, the DNA is TGTGCCAGCAGCTTACGCAGATCTGGAAACACCATATATTTT. Its translation is CASSLRRSGNTIYF.

For the CDR3, the DNA is TGTGCCAGCAGCATTAGCGGGGGGGCCGGCACCGGGGAGCTGTTTTTT. It is translated as CASSISGGAGTGELFF. V and J are TRBV7-8 and TRBJ2-2, with 11 bases matching TRBD2. Germline assignment: CDR1 SGHVS and CDR2 FQNEAQ. Trimming took 5 bases from V and 4 from J; bases not matched to a gene: 6. The CDR3 runs 16 residues.